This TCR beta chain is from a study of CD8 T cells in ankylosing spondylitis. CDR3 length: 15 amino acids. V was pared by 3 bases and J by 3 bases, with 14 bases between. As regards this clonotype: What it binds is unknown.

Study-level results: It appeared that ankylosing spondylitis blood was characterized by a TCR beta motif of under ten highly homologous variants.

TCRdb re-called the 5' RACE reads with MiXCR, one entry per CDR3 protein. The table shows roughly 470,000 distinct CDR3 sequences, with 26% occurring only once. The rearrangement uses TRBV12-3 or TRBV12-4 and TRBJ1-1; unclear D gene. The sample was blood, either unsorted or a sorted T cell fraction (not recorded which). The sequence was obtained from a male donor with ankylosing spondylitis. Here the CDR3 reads CASSFDQVLDTEAFF. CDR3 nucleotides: TGTGCCAGCAGTTTTGACCAGGTTTTAGACACTGAAGCTTTCTTT.